One and the same sample provided the 16 T cell receptor beta chains below, sequenced in a study of Graves' ophthalmopathy and Graves' hyperthyroidism. RNA served as the template for amplifying TCR beta CDR3 regions. An initial RT-PCR round employing HTBI primers preceded a second-round multiplex PCR. MiXCR, run by TCRdb on the multiplex PCR reads, gives a single entry per CDR3 protein. This sample has hundreds of thousands of distinct CDR3 sequences; 20% to 25% occur once, and the top ten carry 2.5% to 3%. The sequencing input was peripheral blood. These TCRs come from a woman aged 18-30 years with stable Graves' hyperthyroidism.

The sample holds many counts of this clonotype. V and J are TRBV5-4 and TRBJ1-1; D call uncertain. CDR3 size: 13 residues. Germline CDR1 and CDR2: SGHNT and YYREEE (reference sequence). The V end was cut by 5 bases, the J end by 0 bases, with 8 bases between. The CDR3 reads CASRADVNTEAFF. For the CDR3, the DNA is TGTGCCAGCAGGGCAGACGTGAACACTGAAGCTTTCTTT.

This clonotype was seen at least ten times. DNA of the CDR3: TGTGCCAGCAATGGGGGGACAGGGAGTTCTGGGGCCAACGTCCTGACTTTC. This encodes CASNGGTGSSGANVLTF. The J gene is TRBJ2-6, the V gene TRBV12-3 or TRBV12-4, with 9 bases fitting TRBD1. V was pared by 7 bases and J by 1 base, with 8 bases of the junction left unmatched. The CDR3 totals 17 residues.

The chain is built from TRBV12-3 or TRBV12-4 and TRBJ2-7; the D gene is possibly TRBD2 (5 bases). V was cut by 6 bases and J by 0 bases, with 9 bases left in between. There are 13 residues in the CDR3. Here the CDR3 DNA reads TGTGCCAGCAGCCACGGGAACTCCTACGAGCAGTACTTC. Protein sequence: CASSHGNSYEQYF.

Many counts were recorded for this clonotype. The rearrangement uses TRBV27 and TRBJ2-7, with D hard to call. Germline lookup yields CDR1 MNHEY and CDR2 SMNVEV (reference sequence). CDR3 length equals 14 residues. Deletions cut 0 bases from V and 3 bases from J, with 9 bases between. CDR3 in DNA: TGTGCCAGCAGTTTATCGAACCTGCTCTACGAGCAGTACTTC. Protein: CASSLSNLLYEQYF.

The chain carries TRBV6-1 and TRBJ2-7; TRBD2 agrees at 15 bases. V lost 5 bases, J lost 4 bases, and 9 bases stayed unmatched. The CDR3 covers 17 residues. CDR1 and CDR2 (germline): MNHNS, SASEGT. CDR3 residues: CASSPRTSGRAKYEQYF. The CDR3 bases are TGTGCCAGCAGTCCGAGGACTAGCGGGAGGGCCAAGTACGAGCAGTACTTC.

This clonotype was counted ten times or more. The gene calls are TRBV6-5 and TRBJ2-2, with a tentative D call TRBD1 (6 bases). CDR1 is MNHEY and CDR2 is SVGAGI in the germline V gene. Deletions cut 4 bases from V and 5 bases from J, with 14 bases between. The CDR3 has 15 amino acids. The CDR3 bases are TGTGCCAGCAGTTCGGGACACCTTTTGACCGGGGAGCTGTTTTTT. Amino acids: CASSSGHLLTGELFF.

The chain has TRBV18 and TRBJ2-5; tentatively, D is TRBD1 or TRBD2 (6 bases each). CDR1 and CDR2 (germline): KGHSH, LQKENI. With 3 bases removed from V and 5 bases from J, the gap between germline ends came to 19 bases. The CDR3 is made up of 16 amino acids. The CDR3 loop is CASSPRGLGLLETQYF. The CDR3 bases are TGTGCCAGCTCACCCAGGGGACTCGGCCTTCTGGAGACCCAGTACTTC.

This clonotype was picked up many times. The chain carries TRBV7-6 and TRBJ2-7; 9 bases align to TRBD1. Germline-derived CDR1 and CDR2 are SGHVS and FNYEAQ. The CDR3 has 15 amino acids. After removal of 5 bases from V and 2 bases from J, the junction contained 7 bases not matched to a gene. The CDR3 here is CASSEVGQGTYEQYF. The CDR3 DNA reads as TGTGCCAGCAGCGAGGTAGGACAGGGGACCTACGAGCAGTACTTC.

With respect to this clonotype: A much larger clone differs from this one at a single base, so this may be a read error. CDR3 coding DNA: TGTGCCAGCAGCTTATCGAGGGCTGAAGCTTGCTTT. It translates to CASSLSRAEACF. The chain employs TRBV7-9 and TRBJ1-1, with D uncertain. The CDR3 has 12 amino acids. Germline CDR1 and CDR2: SEHNR and FQNEAQ (reference sequence).

This clonotype was picked up many times. V is TRBV6-1 and J is TRBJ1-5; a weak D match, TRBD1 (5 bases). Trimming left V 6 bases short and J 7 bases short, with 13 bases between. The CDR3 length is 13 residues. Germline assignment: CDR1 MNHNS and CDR2 SASEGT. For the CDR3, the DNA is TGTGCCAGCAGCCAAAGGGGAGGCCAGCCCCAGCATTTT. This encodes CASSQRGGQPQHF.

This clonotype was counted many times. The chain recombines TRBV5-1 with TRBJ2-7; TRBD2 matches 10 bases. Germline V CDR1 and CDR2: SGHRS, YFSETQ. V shed 1 base, J shed 5 bases, and the junction held 3 bases outside the gene matches. CDR3 size: 14 residues. The CDR3 DNA is TGCGCCAGCAGCTTGACTAGCGGGAACCACGAGCAGTACTTC. Translated, it gives CASSLTSGNHEQYF.

This clonotype was seen many times. The CDR3 nucleotides are TGTGCCAGCAGTTCCGTGGTCGAAGGGGAGACCCAGTACTTC. Translating gives CASSSVVEGETQYF. This chain uses TRBV2 with TRBJ2-5; D is unresolved. Looked up from germline, CDR1 is SNHLY and CDR2 is FYNNEI. This CDR3 is 14 amino acids long. The V and J ends lost 5 bases and 5 bases respectively, with 15 bases between them.

This clonotype was seen many times. The chain has TRBV5-1 and TRBJ1-1; perhaps TRBD1 as D (6 bases). CDR3 size: 14 residues. Germline-derived CDR1 and CDR2 are SGHRS and YFSETQ. V dropped 5 bases and J dropped 5 bases, with 16 bases sitting between them. CDR3 nucleotides: TGCGCCAGCAGGGTTGGGACACTGGGTACTGAAGCTTTCTTT. It translates to CASRVGTLGTEAFF.

This clonotype has ten or more counts. Here the CDR3 DNA reads TGTGCCAGCAGTTTAAATTGGGGGTCGAGCTCCTACGAGCAGTACTTC. Encoded protein: CASSLNWGSSSYEQYF. The V gene is TRBV27, the J gene TRBJ2-7; D might be TRBD1 or TRBD2, each matching 5 bases. Trimming removed 2 bases at V and 0 bases at J, with 14 bases between. The CDR3 loop spans 16 amino acids. The V gene's germline CDR1 is MNHEY and CDR2 SMNVEV (reference sequence).

This clonotype has a count of ten or more. V usage is TRBV30 and J usage is TRBJ2-2; 10 bases match TRBD1. Germline V lookup: CDR1 GTSNPN, CDR2 SVGIG (reference sequence). With V trimmed by 4 bases and J by 3 bases, 2 bases remained unmatched. This CDR3 has 14 residues. In DNA, the CDR3 is TGTGCCTGGAAGGACAGGGGGGACACCGGGGAGCTGTTTTTT. It codes for CAWKDRGDTGELFF.

This clonotype has a count of ten or more. The chain is built from TRBV6-1 and TRBJ1-5; 7 bases match TRBD1. The CDR3 is 14 amino acids. Germline CDR1 reads MNHNS; CDR2 reads SASEGT. With V trimmed by 3 bases and J by 5 bases, 4 bases remained unmatched. This CDR3 is CASSDGRGYQPQHF. The CDR3 DNA reads as TGTGCCAGCAGTGATGGCAGGGGGTATCAGCCCCAGCATTTT.